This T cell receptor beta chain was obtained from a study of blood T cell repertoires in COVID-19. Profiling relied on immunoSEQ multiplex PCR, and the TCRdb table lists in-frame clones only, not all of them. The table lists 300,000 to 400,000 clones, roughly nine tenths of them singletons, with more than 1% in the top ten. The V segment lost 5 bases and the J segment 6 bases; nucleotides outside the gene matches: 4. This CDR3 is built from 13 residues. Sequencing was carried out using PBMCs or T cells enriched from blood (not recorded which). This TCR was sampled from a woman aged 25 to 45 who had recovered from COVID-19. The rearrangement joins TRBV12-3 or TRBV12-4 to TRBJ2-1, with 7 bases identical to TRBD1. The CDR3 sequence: CASSPTGVNEQFF. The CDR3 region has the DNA TGTGCCAGCAGTCCCACAGGGGTCAATGAGCAGTTCTTC.